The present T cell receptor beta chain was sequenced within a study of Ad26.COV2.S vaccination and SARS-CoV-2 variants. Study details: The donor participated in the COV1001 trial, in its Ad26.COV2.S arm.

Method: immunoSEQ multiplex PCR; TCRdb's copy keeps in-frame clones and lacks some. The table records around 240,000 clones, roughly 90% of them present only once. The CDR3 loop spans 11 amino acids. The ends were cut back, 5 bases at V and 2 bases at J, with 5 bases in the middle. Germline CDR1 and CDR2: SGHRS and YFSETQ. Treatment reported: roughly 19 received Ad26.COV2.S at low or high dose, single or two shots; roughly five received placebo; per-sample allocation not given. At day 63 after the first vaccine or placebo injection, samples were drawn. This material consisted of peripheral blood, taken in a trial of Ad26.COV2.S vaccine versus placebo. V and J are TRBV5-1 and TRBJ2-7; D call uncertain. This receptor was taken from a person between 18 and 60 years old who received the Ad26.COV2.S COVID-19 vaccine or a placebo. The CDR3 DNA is TGCGCCAGCAGAAGTCCCTACGAGCAGTACTTC. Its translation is CASRSPYEQYF.